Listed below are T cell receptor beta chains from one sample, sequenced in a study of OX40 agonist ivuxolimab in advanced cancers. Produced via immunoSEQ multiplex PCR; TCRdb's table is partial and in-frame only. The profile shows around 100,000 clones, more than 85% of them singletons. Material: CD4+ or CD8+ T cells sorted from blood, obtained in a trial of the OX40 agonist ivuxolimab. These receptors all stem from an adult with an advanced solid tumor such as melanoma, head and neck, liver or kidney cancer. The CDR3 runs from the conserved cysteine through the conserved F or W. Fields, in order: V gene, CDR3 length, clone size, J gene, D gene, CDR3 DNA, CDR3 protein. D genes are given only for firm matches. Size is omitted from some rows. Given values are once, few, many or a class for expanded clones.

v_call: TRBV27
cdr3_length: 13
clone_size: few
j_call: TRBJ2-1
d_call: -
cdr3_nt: TGTGCCAGCAGTTTCCAATGGGGCAATGAGCAGTTCTTC
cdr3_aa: CASSFQWGNEQFF

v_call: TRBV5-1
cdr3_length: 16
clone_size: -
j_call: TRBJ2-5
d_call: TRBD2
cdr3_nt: TGCGCCAGCAGCTTGCCTGCCGGGACTAGCACAGAGACCCAGTACTTC
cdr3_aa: CASSLPAGTSTETQYF

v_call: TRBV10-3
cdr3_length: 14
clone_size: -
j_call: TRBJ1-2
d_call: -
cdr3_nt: TGTGCCATCAGTGGTACAGGGAAAAACTATGGCTACACCTTC
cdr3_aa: CAISGTGKNYGYTF

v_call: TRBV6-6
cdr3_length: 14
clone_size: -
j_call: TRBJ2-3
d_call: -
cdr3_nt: TGTGCCAGCAGTGCCGACATGGGCACAGATACGCAGTATTTT
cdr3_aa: CASSADMGTDTQYF

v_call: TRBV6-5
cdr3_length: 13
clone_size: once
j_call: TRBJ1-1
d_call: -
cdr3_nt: TGTGCCAGCAGTTACTTAGGACAGCCTAAGGCTTTCTTT
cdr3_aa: CASSYLGQPKAFF

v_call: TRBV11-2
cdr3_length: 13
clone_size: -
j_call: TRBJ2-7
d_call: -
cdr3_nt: TGTGCCAGCAGCTTAGATATTCGGGACGAGCAGTACTTC
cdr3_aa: CASSLDIRDEQYF

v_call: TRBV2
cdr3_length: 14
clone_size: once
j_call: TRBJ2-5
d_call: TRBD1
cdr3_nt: TGTGCCAGCAGAGCGGACAGGACCCAAGAGACCCAGTACTTC
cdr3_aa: CASRADRTQETQYF

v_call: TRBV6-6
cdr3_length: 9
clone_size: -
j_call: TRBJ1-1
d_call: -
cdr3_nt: TGTGCCAGCAGTTCGACAGCTTTCTTT
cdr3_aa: CASSSTAFF

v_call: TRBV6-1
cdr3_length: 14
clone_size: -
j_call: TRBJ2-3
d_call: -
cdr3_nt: TGTGCCAGCAGTGAATACTTCGGGGCAGATACGCAGTATTTT
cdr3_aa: CASSEYFGADTQYF

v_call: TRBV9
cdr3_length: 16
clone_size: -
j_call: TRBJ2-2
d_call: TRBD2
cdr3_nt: TGTGCCAGCAGCGTAACCAGCGGGAGCGGAACCGGGGAGCTGTTTTTT
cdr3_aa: CASSVTSGSGTGELFF

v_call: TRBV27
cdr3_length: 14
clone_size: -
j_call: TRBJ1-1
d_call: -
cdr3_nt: TGTGCCAGCAGTTTAAACATGGGGGGCACTGAAGCTTTCTTT
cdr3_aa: CASSLNMGGTEAFF

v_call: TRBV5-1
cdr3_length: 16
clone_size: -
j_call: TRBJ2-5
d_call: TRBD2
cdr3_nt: TGCGCCAGCAGCTTCCTACTAGCGGGGAAAGGGGAGACCCAGTACTTC
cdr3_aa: CASSFLLAGKGETQYF

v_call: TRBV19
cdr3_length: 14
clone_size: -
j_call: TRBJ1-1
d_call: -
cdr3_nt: TGTGCCAGTAGTATTGAGCGACAGAGCTCTGAAGCTTTCTTT
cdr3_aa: CASSIERQSSEAFF

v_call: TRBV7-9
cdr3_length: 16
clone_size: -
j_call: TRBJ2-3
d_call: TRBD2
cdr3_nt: TGTGCCAGCAGCTTAGCTCTAGCGGGAGATTGGGATACGCAGTATTTT
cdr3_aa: CASSLALAGDWDTQYF

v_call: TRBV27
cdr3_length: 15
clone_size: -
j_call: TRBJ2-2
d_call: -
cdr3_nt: TGTGCCAGCAGTTCACCCAGGGGGAACACCGGGGAGCTGTTTTTT
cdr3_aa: CASSSPRGNTGELFF

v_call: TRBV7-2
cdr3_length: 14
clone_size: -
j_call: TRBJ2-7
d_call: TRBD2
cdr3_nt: TGTGCCAGCAGCACCTCCCCGGGGGGGTACGAGCAGTACTTC
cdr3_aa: CASSTSPGGYEQYF

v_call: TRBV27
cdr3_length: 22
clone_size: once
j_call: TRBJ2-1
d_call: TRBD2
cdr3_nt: TGTGCCAGCAGTTTATCACTATGGGTAGCGGGAGGGCGCCAAATACGGTACAATGAGCAGTTCTTC
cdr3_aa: CASSLSLWVAGGRQIRYNEQFF

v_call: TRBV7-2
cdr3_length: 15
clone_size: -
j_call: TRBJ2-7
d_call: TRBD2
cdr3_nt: TGTGCCAGCAGCTTAACCGGGACTAGCTATCAAGAGCAGTACTTC
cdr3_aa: CASSLTGTSYQEQYF

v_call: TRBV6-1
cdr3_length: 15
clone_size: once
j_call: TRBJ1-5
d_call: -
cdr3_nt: TGTGCCAGCAGCCAGACAGAGCATAGCAATCAGCCCCAGCATTTT
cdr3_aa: CASSQTEHSNQPQHF

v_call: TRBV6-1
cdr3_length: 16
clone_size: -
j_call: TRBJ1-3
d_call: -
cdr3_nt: TGTGCCAGCAGTGAATATGTACGGTCCTCTGGAAACACCATATATTTT
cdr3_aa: CASSEYVRSSGNTIYF

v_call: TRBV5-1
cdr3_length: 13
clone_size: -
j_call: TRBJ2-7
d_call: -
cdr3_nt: TGCGCCAGCAGCCATTGGTCGGGGTCCGAGCAGTACTTC
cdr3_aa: CASSHWSGSEQYF

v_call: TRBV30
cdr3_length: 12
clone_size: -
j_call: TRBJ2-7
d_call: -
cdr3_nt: TGTGCCCTAGACTTGGACGGCTACGAGCAGTACTTC
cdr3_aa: CALDLDGYEQYF

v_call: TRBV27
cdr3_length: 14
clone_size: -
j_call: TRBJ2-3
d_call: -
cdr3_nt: TGTGCCAGCAGAAGGGGCGGGACGATCAATACGCAGTATTTT
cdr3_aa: CASRRGGTINTQYF